This passage covers 8 T cell receptor beta chains from one sample sequenced in a study of blood T cell repertoires in COVID-19. The protocol was immunoSEQ multiplex PCR, while the TCRdb copy is restricted to in-frame clones and leaves out a portion. The sample yields approximately 180,000 clones, approximately 85% seen once. The sample comprised peripheral blood. The receptors shown here come from a human donor with active or convalescent COVID-19. The donor label of this sample is uncertain.

This chain links TRBV9 with TRBJ2-1; TRBD1 matches at 7 bases. Germline V gene sequence: CDR1 SGDLS, CDR2 YYNGEE. V dropped 3 bases and J dropped 0; count of bases not matched to a gene: 3. The CDR3 is made up of 15 amino acids. This chain's CDR3 is CASSDRDSSYNEQFF. CDR3 nucleotide sequence: TGTGCCAGCAGCGACCGGGACAGCTCCTACAATGAGCAGTTCTTC.

The chain combines TRBV7-9 with TRBJ2-3; D unresolved. Germline CDR1 and CDR2: SEHNR and FQNEAQ (reference sequence). The CDR3 spans 14 residues. Deletions cut 1 base from V and 1 base from J, with 6 bases between. CDR3 sequence (DNA): TGTGCCAGCAGCTTAGTAGAGGGCACAGATACGCAGTATTTT. Amino acid sequence: CASSLVEGTDTQYF.

The chain is built from TRBV20-1 and TRBJ2-7; 12 nucleotides line up with TRBD2. CDR1 is DFQATT, CDR2 SNEGSKA, per germline (reference sequence). The CDR3 sequence is 16 residues long. V lost 3 bases, J lost 6 bases, and 12 bases stayed unmatched. Here the CDR3 DNA reads TGCAGTGCTAGTAGGGGACTAGCGGGCCTAGAGGTCGAGCAGTACTTC. Translation: CSASRGLAGLEVEQYF.

This chain uses TRBV28 with TRBJ2-4; D perhaps matches TRBD2 (5 bases). CDR1 is MDHEN, CDR2 SYDVKM, per germline. V was shortened by 5 bases and J by 2 bases, with 10 bases between the two germline ends. This CDR3 has 14 amino acids. Here the CDR3 DNA reads TGTGCCAGCAGTCTAGGCGGGCCCAAAAACATTCAGTACTTC. Translated, it gives CASSLGGPKNIQYF.

The rearrangement uses TRBV19 and TRBJ1-6; TRBD1 is a possible D gene (5 bases). CDR3 size: 14 residues. Germline loops: CDR1 LNHDA, CDR2 SQIVND (reference sequence). The V end lost 7 bases, the J end lost 10 bases, and 17 bases lay between the germline ends. In DNA form, the CDR3 reads TGTGCCAGTAACCAACGGGGGGAAAGATCACCCCTCCACTTT. As protein: CASNQRGERSPLHF.

At least ten counts were recorded for this clone. The chain carries TRBV4-1 and TRBJ2-1, with D maybe TRBD2 (6 bases). CDR1 and CDR2 (germline): MGHRA, YSYEKL. V gave up 0 bases and J gave up 2 bases, with 20 bases separating them. The CDR3 extends over 19 amino acids. CDR3: CASSQDLLASDLTYNEQFF. The CDR3 DNA follows: TGCGCCAGCAGCCAAGATCTCTTGGCTAGCGACCTTACCTACAATGAGCAGTTCTTC.

The gene calls are TRBV2 and TRBJ2-7; 9 bases map to TRBD2. The V gene's germline CDR1 is SNHLY and CDR2 FYNNEI. Losses at the gene ends were 1 base for V and 4 bases for J; bases not matched to a gene: 5. The CDR3 is made up of 15 amino acids. CDR3 region: CASSEVLAGKYEQYF. The CDR3 bases are TGTGCCAGCAGTGAAGTGCTAGCGGGGAAGTACGAGCAGTACTTC. Full variable domain (missing parts from reference TRBV2 and TRBJ2-7): EPEVTQTPSHQVTQMGQEVILRCVPISNHLYFYWYRQILGQKVEFLVSFYNNEISEKSEIFDDQFSVERPDGSNFTLKIRSTKLEDSAMYFCASSEVLAGKYEQYFGPGTRLTVT.

V and J are TRBV6-1 and TRBJ2-7, with D tentatively TRBD1 (6 bases). The germline V and J ends were trimmed by 4 bases and 3 bases, with 22 bases remaining between them. This CDR3 spans 17 amino acids. Germline V gives CDR1 MNHNS, CDR2 SASEGT. CDR3 DNA sequence: TGTGCCAGCAGTGCTTATGGAAGGACAGCGAATTACTACGAGCAGTACTTC. It yields the protein CASSAYGRTANYYEQYF.